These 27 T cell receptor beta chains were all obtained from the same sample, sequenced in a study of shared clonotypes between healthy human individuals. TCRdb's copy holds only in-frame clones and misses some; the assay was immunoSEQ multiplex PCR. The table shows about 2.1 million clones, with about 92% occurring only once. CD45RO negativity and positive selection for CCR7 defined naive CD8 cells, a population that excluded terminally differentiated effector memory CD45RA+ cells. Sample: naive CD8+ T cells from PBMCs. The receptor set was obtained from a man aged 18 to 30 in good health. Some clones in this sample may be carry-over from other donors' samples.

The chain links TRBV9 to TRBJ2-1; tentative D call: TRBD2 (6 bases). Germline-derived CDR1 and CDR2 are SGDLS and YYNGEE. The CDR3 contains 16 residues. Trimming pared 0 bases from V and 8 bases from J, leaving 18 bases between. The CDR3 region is CASSVGANPSGDEQFF. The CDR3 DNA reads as TGTGCCAGCAGCGTAGGGGCGAACCCCTCGGGGGATGAGCAGTTCTTC.

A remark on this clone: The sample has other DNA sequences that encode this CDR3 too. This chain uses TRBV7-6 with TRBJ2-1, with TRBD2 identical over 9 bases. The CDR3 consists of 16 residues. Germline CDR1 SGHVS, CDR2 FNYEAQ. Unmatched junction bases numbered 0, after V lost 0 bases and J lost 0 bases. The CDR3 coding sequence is TGTGCCAGCAGCTTAGCTAGCGGGAGCTCCTACAATGAGCAGTTCTTC. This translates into CASSLASGSSYNEQFF.

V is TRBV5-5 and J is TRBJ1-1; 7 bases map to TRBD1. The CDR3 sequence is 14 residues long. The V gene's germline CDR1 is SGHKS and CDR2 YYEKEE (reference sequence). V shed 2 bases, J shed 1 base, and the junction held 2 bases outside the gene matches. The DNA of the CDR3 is TGTGCCAGCAGCTTACGACAGGGGAACACTGAAGCTTTCTTT. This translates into CASSLRQGNTEAFF.

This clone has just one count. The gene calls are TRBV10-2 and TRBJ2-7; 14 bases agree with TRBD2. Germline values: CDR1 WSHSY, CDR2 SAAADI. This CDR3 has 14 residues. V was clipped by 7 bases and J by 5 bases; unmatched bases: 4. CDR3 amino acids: CASMPGLAGDEQYF. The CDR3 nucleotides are TGCGCCAGCATGCCGGGACTAGCGGGAGACGAGCAGTACTTC.

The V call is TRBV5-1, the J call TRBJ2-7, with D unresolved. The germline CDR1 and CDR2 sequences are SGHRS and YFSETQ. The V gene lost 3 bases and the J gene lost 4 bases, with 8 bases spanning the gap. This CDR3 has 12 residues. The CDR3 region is CASSSPGYEQYF. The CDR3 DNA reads TGCGCCAGCAGCTCCCCTGGGTACGAGCAGTACTTC.

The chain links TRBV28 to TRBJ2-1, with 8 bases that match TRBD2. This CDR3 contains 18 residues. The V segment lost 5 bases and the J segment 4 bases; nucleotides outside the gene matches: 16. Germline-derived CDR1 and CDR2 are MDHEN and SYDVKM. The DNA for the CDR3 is TGTGCCAGCAGTAATCCCTCCGGGAGGGCCTCTAGGTACAATGAGCAGTTCTTC. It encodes CASSNPSGRASRYNEQFF.

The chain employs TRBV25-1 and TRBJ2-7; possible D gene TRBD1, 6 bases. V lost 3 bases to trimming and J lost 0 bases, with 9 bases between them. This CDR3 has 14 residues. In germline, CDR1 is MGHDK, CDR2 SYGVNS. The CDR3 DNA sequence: TGTGCCAGCAGTGACGGACAGAGCTCCTACGAGCAGTACTTC. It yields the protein CASSDGQSSYEQYF.

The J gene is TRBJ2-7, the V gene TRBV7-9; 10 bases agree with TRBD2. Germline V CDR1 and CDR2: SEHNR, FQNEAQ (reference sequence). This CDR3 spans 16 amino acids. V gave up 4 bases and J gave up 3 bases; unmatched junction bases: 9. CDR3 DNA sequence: TGTGCCAGCAGCTCCTCCGGGCTAGCGGGGGTCTACGAGCAGTACTTC. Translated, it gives CASSSSGLAGVYEQYF.

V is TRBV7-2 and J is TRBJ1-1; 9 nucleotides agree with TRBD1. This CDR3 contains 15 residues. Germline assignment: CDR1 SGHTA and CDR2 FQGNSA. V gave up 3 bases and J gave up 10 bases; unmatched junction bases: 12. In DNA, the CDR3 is TGTGCCAGCAGCTTGGGGATTACCGGGACAGGGATAGCTTTCTTT. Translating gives CASSLGITGTGIAFF. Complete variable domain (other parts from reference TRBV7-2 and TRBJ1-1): GAGVSQSPSNKVTEKGKDVELRCDPISGHTALYWYRQSLGQGLEFLIYFQGNSAPDKSGLPSDRFSAERTGGSVSTLTIQRTQQEDSAVYLCASSLGITGTGIAFFGQGTRLTVV.

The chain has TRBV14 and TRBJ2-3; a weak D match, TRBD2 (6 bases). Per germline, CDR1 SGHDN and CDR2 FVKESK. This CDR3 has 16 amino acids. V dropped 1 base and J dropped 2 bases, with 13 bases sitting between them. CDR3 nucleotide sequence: TGTGCCAGCAGCCAAGTAGGAGGGAGAGTCACAGATACGCAGTATTTT. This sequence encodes CASSQVGGRVTDTQYF.

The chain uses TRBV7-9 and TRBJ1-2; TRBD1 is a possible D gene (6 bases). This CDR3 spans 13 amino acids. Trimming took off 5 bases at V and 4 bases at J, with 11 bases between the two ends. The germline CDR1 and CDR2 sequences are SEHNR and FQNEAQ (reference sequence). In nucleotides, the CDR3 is TGTGCCAGCAGCCTCGGACAGCGCTATGGCTACACCTTC. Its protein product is CASSLGQRYGYTF.

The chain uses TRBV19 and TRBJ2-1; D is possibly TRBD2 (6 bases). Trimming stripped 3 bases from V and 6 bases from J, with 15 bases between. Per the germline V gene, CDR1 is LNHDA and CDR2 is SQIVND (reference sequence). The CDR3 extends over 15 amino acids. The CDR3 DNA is TGTGCCAGTAGTATTCTCTCCGGGACTCTCAATGAGCAGTTCTTC. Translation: CASSILSGTLNEQFF.

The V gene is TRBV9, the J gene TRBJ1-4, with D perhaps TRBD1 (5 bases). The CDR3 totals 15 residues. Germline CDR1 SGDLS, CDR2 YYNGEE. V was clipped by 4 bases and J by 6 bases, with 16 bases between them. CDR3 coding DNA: TGTGCCAGCAGCTCAGGGCGGGGGAGAGATGAAAAACTGTTTTTT. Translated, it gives CASSSGRGRDEKLFF.

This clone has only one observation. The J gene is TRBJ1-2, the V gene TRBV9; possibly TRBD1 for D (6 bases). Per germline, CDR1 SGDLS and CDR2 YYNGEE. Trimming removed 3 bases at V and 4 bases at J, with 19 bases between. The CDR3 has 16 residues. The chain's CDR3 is CASSGGHGGRIYGYTF. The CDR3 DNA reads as TGTGCCAGCAGCGGCGGTCATGGGGGGCGAATCTATGGCTACACCTTC.

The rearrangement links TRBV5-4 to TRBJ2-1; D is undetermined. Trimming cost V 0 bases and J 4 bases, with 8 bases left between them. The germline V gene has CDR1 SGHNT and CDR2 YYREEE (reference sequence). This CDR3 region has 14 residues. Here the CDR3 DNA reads TGTGCCAGCAGCTTGGTGAAGCAGTACAATGAGCAGTTCTTC. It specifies CASSLVKQYNEQFF.

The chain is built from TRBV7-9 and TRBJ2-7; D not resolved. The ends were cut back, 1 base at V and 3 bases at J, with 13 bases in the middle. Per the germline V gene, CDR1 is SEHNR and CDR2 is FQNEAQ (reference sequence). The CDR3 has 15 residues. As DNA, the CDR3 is TGTGCCAGCAGCTTAGACGGCAGCCGCTACTACGAGCAGTACTTC. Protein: CASSLDGSRYYEQYF.

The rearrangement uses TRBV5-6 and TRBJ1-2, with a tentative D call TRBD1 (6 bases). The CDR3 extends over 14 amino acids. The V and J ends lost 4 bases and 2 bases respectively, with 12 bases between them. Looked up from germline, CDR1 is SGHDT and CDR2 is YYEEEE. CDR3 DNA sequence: TGTGCCAGCAGCCGAGCAAGGGGGAACTATGGCTACACCTTC. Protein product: CASSRARGNYGYTF.

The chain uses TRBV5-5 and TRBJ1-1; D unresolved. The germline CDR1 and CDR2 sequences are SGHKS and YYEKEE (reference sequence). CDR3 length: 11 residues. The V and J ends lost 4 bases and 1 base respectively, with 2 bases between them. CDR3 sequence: CASSGNTEAFF. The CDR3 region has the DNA TGTGCCAGCAGCGGGAACACTGAAGCTTTCTTT.

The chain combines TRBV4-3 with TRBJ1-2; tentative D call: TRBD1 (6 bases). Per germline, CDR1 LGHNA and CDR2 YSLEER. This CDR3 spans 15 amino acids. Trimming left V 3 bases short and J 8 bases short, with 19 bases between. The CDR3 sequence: CASSHRVGHLSGYTF. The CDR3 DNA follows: TGCGCCAGCAGCCATCGGGTGGGACATTTAAGCGGCTACACCTTC.

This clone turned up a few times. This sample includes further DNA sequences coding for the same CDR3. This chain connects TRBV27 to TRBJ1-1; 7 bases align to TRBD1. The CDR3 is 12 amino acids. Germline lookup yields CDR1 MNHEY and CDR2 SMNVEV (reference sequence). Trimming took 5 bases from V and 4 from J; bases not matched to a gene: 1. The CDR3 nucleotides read TGTGCCAGCAGTCCAGGGGGCACTGAAGCTTTCTTT. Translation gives CASSPGGTEAFF.

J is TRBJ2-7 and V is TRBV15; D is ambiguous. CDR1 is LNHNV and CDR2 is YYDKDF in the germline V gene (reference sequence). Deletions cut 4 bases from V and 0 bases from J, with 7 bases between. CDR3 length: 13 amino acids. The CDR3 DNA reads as TGTGCCACCAGCAAAATTGACTCCTACGAGCAGTACTTC. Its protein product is CATSKIDSYEQYF.

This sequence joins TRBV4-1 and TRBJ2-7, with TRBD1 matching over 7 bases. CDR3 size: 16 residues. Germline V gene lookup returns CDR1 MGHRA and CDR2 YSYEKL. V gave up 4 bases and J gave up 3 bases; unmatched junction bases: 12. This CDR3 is CASSRGLGDRNYEQYF. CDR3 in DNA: TGCGCCAGCAGCCGAGGGCTAGGGGACAGAAACTACGAGCAGTACTTC.

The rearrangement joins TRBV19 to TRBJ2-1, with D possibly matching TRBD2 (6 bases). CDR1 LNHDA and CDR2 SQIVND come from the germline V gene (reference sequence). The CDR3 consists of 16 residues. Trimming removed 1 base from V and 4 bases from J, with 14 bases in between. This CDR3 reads CASSIVFMEGYNEQFF. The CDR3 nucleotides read TGTGCCAGTAGTATAGTTTTTATGGAGGGGTACAATGAGCAGTTCTTC.

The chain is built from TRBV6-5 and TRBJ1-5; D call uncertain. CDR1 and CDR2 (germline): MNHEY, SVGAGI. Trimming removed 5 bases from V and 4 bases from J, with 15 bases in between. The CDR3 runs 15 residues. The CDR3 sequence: CASSPDGNVNQPQHF. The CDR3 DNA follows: TGTGCCAGCAGTCCGGACGGAAACGTAAATCAGCCCCAGCATTTT.

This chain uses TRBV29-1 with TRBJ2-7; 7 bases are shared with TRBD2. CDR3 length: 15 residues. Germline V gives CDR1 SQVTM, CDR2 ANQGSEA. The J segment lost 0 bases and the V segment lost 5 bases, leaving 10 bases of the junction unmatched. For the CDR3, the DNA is TGCAGCGTTTGGGGGGGACCCATGAGCTCCTACGAGCAGTACTTC. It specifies CSVWGGPMSSYEQYF.

CDR3 sequence reads: CASSIVPLAPNEQFF. Here the CDR3 DNA reads TGTGCCAGTAGTATAGTCCCACTAGCGCCAAATGAGCAGTTCTTC. The chain couples TRBV19 to TRBJ2-1; 7 bases fit TRBD2. V shed 1 base and J 7 bases; nucleotides not matched to a gene: 7. This CDR3 contains 15 residues. In germline, CDR1 is LNHDA, CDR2 SQIVND (reference sequence).

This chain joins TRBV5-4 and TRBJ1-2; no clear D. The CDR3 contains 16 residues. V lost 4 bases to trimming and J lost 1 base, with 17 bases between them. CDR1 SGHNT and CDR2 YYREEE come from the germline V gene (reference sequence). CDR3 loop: CASSPEGTRNNYGYTF. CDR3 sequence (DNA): TGTGCCAGCAGCCCCGAGGGTACACGTAATAACTATGGCTACACCTTC.